Presented here are 32 T cell receptor beta chains from one specimen sequenced in a study of Graves' ophthalmopathy and Graves' hyperthyroidism. For repertoire sequencing, the TCR beta CDR3 regions were amplified from RNA transcripts. Second-round multiplex PCR followed a first-round RT-PCR using HTBI primers. In TCRdb, the multiplex PCR reads were re-called with MiXCR into one record per CDR3 protein. The table shows 350,000 to 400,000 distinct CDR3 sequences, with 15% to 20% occurring only once. Material for sequencing was peripheral blood. These receptors all come from a woman aged 18-29 years with Graves' ophthalmopathy.

This clonotype was seen ten or more times. V usage is TRBV28 and J usage is TRBJ2-5; unclear D gene. The V end lost 3 bases, the J end lost 9 bases, and 11 bases lay between the germline ends. The CDR3 totals 12 residues. CDR1 and CDR2 from the germline V gene are MDHEN and SYDVKM. Here the CDR3 reads CASSFMGSAQYF. CDR3 sequence (DNA): TGTGCCAGCAGTTTTATGGGCTCGGCCCAGTACTTC. The full variable domain, its missing parts supplied by reference TRBV28 and TRBJ2-5, is DVKVTQSSRYLVKRTGEKVFLECVQDMDHENMFWYRQDPGLGLRLIYFSYDVKMKEKGDIPEGYSVSREKKERFSLILESASTNQTSMYLCASSFMGSAQYFGPGTRLLVL.

This chain links TRBV29-1 with TRBJ2-7; 9 bases are a match to TRBD1. Trimming removed 5 bases from V and 3 bases from J; junction bases left unmatched: 5. The CDR3 extends over 13 amino acids. In germline, CDR1 is SQVTM, CDR2 ANQGSEA. CDR3 amino acids: CSVSTGGRYEQYF. The CDR3 DNA sequence: TGCAGCGTTTCTACAGGGGGCCGCTACGAGCAGTACTTC.

This clonotype was picked up many times. The chain is built from TRBV15 and TRBJ1-1; no clear D gene. This CDR3 spans 11 amino acids. Trimming left V 0 bases short and J 7 bases short, with 3 bases between. In germline, CDR1 is LNHNV, CDR2 YYDKDF (reference sequence). The CDR3 protein is CATSRDGEAFF. The CDR3 coding sequence is TGTGCCACCAGCAGAGACGGTGAAGCTTTCTTT.

This clonotype occurred many times. The rearrangement uses TRBV6-1 and TRBJ2-4, with 7 nucleotides matching TRBD1. The junction had 6 bases not matched to a gene; V was cut back by 6 bases and J by 4 bases. The germline CDR1 and CDR2 sequences are MNHNS and SASEGT. This CDR3 has 14 residues. The CDR3 loop reads CASSETTGKNIQYF. The CDR3 coding sequence is TGTGCCAGCAGCGAGACGACAGGGAAAAACATTCAGTACTTC.

This clonotype has ten or more counts. The rearrangement uses TRBV6-7 and TRBJ2-5, with a possible D match to TRBD2 (6 bases). TRBV6-7 is known as an ORF, though its function is uncertain. CDR3 length: 14 residues. Between the trimmed V and J ends, which lost 7 bases and 5 bases, there was a span of 17 bases. The CDR3 sequence is CASKGLPPSETQYF. CDR3 DNA: TGTGCCAGCAAGGGACTGCCCCCCTCGGAGACCCAGTACTTC.

This clonotype was recorded many times. The chain uses TRBV6-2 or TRBV6-3 and TRBJ2-7; 13 positions match TRBD2. The CDR3 spans 16 residues. V shed 4 bases and J 3 bases; nucleotides not matched to a gene: 6. Germline assignment: CDR1 MNHEY and CDR2 SVGEGT. Written as DNA, the CDR3 is TGTGCCAGCAGTTCCGGACTAGCGGGAGCCAACTACGAGCAGTACTTC. Amino acids: CASSSGLAGANYEQYF.

In this sample, this clonotype turned up many times. The gene calls are TRBV12-3 or TRBV12-4 and TRBJ2-4; D is uncertain. Trimming took 6 bases from V and 5 from J, leaving 8 bases between them. This CDR3 has 12 amino acids. The CDR3 coding sequence is TGTGCCAGCAGCTCCCCCCAAAACATTCAGTACTTC. This encodes CASSSPQNIQYF.

This clonotype was detected many times. The rearrangement links TRBV6-2 or TRBV6-3 to TRBJ1-1, with D possibly matching TRBD1 (5 bases). The CDR3 has 17 residues. V was clipped by 4 bases and J by 6 bases, with 24 bases between them. Germline assignment: CDR1 MNHEY and CDR2 SVGEGT. CDR3 loop: CASSSSRDPTSIAEAFF. CDR3 DNA: TGTGCCAGCAGTTCATCACGGGACCCAACTTCGATAGCTGAAGCTTTCTTT.

This clonotype was observed many times. The genes are TRBV29-1 and TRBJ2-5; possibly TRBD1 or TRBD2 for D (5 bases each). Germline loops: CDR1 SQVTM, CDR2 ANQGSEA. V was pared by 8 bases and J by 5 bases, with 12 bases between. CDR3 length: 11 amino acids. The CDR3 region has the DNA TGCAGCTGGGGGTTCTTGGAGACCCAGTACTTC. Translated, it gives CSWGFLETQYF. The whole variable domain, remainder taken from reference TRBV29-1 and TRBJ2-5, is SAVISQKPSRDICQRGTSLTIQCQVDSQVTMMFWYRQQPGQSLTLIATANQGSEATYESGFVIDKFPISRPNLTFSTLTVSNMSPEDSSIYLCSWGFLETQYFGPGTRLLVL.

About this clonotype itself: Compared with germline, one end of the junction differs, possibly owing to a read error. The chain joins TRBV4-3 to TRBJ2-2; 11 bases map to TRBD1. This CDR3 has 18 amino acids. Germline CDR1 LGHNA, CDR2 YSLEER. The CDR3 sequence: CASSPRGQGASNTGKLFF. The CDR3 nucleotides are TGCGCCAGCAGCCCCAGAGGACAGGGGGCCTCGAACACCGGGAAGCTGTTTTTT.

This clonotype was seen ten or more times. This rearrangement joins TRBV20-1 to TRBJ2-7; D remains unclear. Trimming cost V 7 bases and J 0 bases, with 13 bases left between them. CDR3 size: 13 residues. CDR1 and CDR2 from the germline V gene are DFQATT and SNEGSKA (reference sequence). CDR3 coding DNA: TGCAGTGTCAAAGCAGAGGTCTCCTACGAGCAGTACTTC. Translated, it gives CSVKAEVSYEQYF.

This clonotype was counted ten times or more. The chain couples TRBV28 to TRBJ1-3; the D is unclear. This CDR3 spans 14 amino acids. Looked up from germline, CDR1 is MDHEN and CDR2 is SYDVKM. V dropped 6 bases and J dropped 0 bases, with 9 bases sitting between them. This CDR3 reads CASRFDSSGNTIYF. The CDR3 nucleotides read TGTGCCAGCAGGTTTGATAGCTCTGGAAACACCATATATTTT.

J is TRBJ1-5 and V is TRBV28, with TRBD1 matching 11 bases. The germline gives CDR1 MDHEN, CDR2 SYDVKM. The CDR3 contains 15 residues. V lost 7 bases to trimming and J lost 6 bases; unmatched junction nucleotides: 8. The CDR3 region is CASTPGQGATQPQHF. CDR3 DNA: TGTGCCAGCACCCCCGGACAGGGGGCGACTCAGCCCCAGCATTTT.

This clonotype has a count of ten or more. V and J are TRBV27 and TRBJ2-7, with 9 nucleotides matching TRBD1. CDR3 length: 15 residues. J lost 5 bases, V lost 2 bases, and 7 bases had no gene match. Germline V gives CDR1 MNHEY, CDR2 SMNVEV (reference sequence). This CDR3 reads CASSLGTGSNNEQYF. The CDR3 DNA follows: TGTGCCAGCAGTTTAGGGACAGGGTCAAACAACGAGCAGTACTTC.

This clonotype was recorded at least ten times. V usage is TRBV11-2 and J usage is TRBJ2-5, with D perhaps TRBD2 (5 bases). With 4 bases removed from V and 2 bases from J, the gap between germline ends came to 14 bases. Germline CDR1 SGHAT, CDR2 FQNNGV. The CDR3 loop spans 15 amino acids. DNA for the CDR3: TGTGCCAGCAGCTCGTATACTAGTTGGCAAGAGACCCAGTACTTC. Translating gives CASSSYTSWQETQYF.

This clonotype was recorded at least ten times. CDR3 DNA sequence: TGTGCTAGTGGTTTGTCGTCCCGGGACAGGGGAAGAGCTTTCTTT. As protein: CASGLSSRDRGRAFF. The rearrangement joins TRBV12-5 to TRBJ1-1; 10 nucleotides line up with TRBD1. V shed 2 bases and J 10 bases; nucleotides not matched to a gene: 10. The CDR3 sequence is 15 residues long. Germline values: CDR1 LGHNT, CDR2 FRNRAP.

At least ten counts were recorded for this clonotype. V gene TRBV6-5 combines with J gene TRBJ2-5; 9 bases agree with TRBD1. The V gene's germline CDR1 is MNHEY and CDR2 SVGAGI. The ends lost 0 bases at V and 4 bases at J; junction bases unmatched: 3. This CDR3 comprises 15 residues. The CDR3 here is CASSYSKTGGETQYF. In nucleotides, the CDR3 is TGTGCCAGCAGTTACTCGAAGACAGGGGGAGAGACCCAGTACTTC.

The CDR3 DNA reads as TGCAGTGCTAGAGATGCGACAGGGTTCGGGACCTACGAGCAGTACTTC. Translation: CSARDATGFGTYEQYF. This chain links TRBV20-1 with TRBJ2-7; 7 nucleotides align to TRBD1. CDR1 and CDR2 (germline): DFQATT, SNEGSKA (reference sequence). After removal of 0 bases from V and 2 bases from J, the junction contained 10 bases not matched to a gene. This CDR3 is built from 16 residues.

This clonotype has at least ten counts. The chain links TRBV28 to TRBJ1-5; possible D gene TRBD1, 5 bases. Germline V gives CDR1 MDHEN, CDR2 SYDVKM. V gave up 3 bases and J gave up 2 bases, with 8 bases separating them. This CDR3 comprises 14 residues. CDR3 coding DNA: TGTGCCAGCAGTTTGGACAACCGCAATCAGCCCCAGCATTTT. It translates to CASSLDNRNQPQHF.

The chain combines TRBV6-5 with TRBJ1-1; 7 nucleotides match TRBD1. The junction had 8 bases not matched to a gene; V was cut back by 2 bases and J by 2 bases. CDR1 is MNHEY, CDR2 SVGAGI, per germline. CDR3 length equals 16 residues. The CDR3 reads CASSYQRDSQNTEAFF. The CDR3 coding sequence is TGTGCCAGCAGTTACCAAAGGGACAGCCAAAACACTGAAGCTTTCTTT.

There are many counts of this clonotype. DNA of the CDR3: TGTGCCAGCAGCCAAGATACAGGGGGCTCGTCAAACACTGAAGCTTTCTTT. Amino acids: CASSQDTGGSSNTEAFF. This rearrangement joins TRBV4-2 to TRBJ1-1, with 9 bases lining up with TRBD1. Germline V lookup: CDR1 LGHNA, CDR2 YNFKEQ. Trimming took 0 bases from V and 2 from J; bases not matched to a gene: 7. CDR3 length: 17 residues.

The chain couples TRBV12-3 or TRBV12-4 to TRBJ1-1; 8 bases map to TRBD1. J lost 5 bases, V lost 3 bases, and 5 bases had no gene match. CDR3 length: 14 residues. The DNA of the CDR3 is TGTGCCAGCAGTTTTAGGACAGGGTATACTGAAGCTTTCTTT. Translation gives CASSFRTGYTEAFF.

This clonotype came up many times. The rearrangement joins TRBV28 to TRBJ2-7, with 8 positions matching TRBD1. The CDR3 loop spans 15 amino acids. The germline V gene encodes CDR1 MDHEN and CDR2 SYDVKM. V lost 3 bases, J lost 4 bases, and 8 bases stayed unmatched. The CDR3 protein is CASSFRDRPGYEQYF. CDR3 in DNA: TGTGCCAGCAGTTTCCGGGACAGGCCCGGGTACGAGCAGTACTTC. Full variable domain (rest looked up from reference TRBV28 and TRBJ2-7): DVKVTQSSRYLVKRTGEKVFLECVQDMDHENMFWYRQDPGLGLRLIYFSYDVKMKEKGDIPEGYSVSREKKERFSLILESASTNQTSMYLCASSFRDRPGYEQYFGPGTRLTVT.

In this sample, this clonotype turned up many times. The chain joins TRBV5-6 to TRBJ2-5; D gene unclear. The length of the CDR3 is 14 residues. The germline V gene encodes CDR1 SGHDT and CDR2 YYEEEE. The V end lost 1 base, the J end lost 1 base, and 8 bases lay between the germline ends. In DNA, the CDR3 is TGTGCCAGCAGCTTGACACAACTCCAAGAGACCCAGTACTTC. It translates to CASSLTQLQETQYF.

This clonotype was picked up a small number of times. The rearrangement links TRBV2 to TRBJ2-3, with TRBD2 matching over 10 bases. The CDR3 runs 16 residues. V was clipped by 10 bases and J by 3 bases; unmatched bases: 13. Per germline, CDR1 SNHLY and CDR2 FYNNEI. The CDR3 sequence is CATTSLSGGDTDTQYF. In nucleotides, the CDR3 is TGTGCCACCACGTCCCTAAGCGGGGGGGATACAGATACGCAGTATTTT.

At least ten counts were recorded for this clonotype. This chain connects TRBV12-5 to TRBJ1-5, with D tentatively TRBD1 (5 bases). Trimming stripped 4 bases from V and 5 bases from J, with 24 bases between. The CDR3 spans 18 residues. Germline values: CDR1 LGHNT, CDR2 FRNRAP. The CDR3 loop reads CASGSAGVNQTSYQPQHF. CDR3 in DNA: TGTGCTAGTGGTTCCGCGGGGGTTAACCAAACTTCTTATCAGCCCCAGCATTTT.

In its sample, this clonotype was seen a few times. J is TRBJ2-6 and V is TRBV6-1, with 7 bases fitting TRBD2. The V gene end was trimmed by 7 bases and the J gene end by 2 bases; junction bases not matched to a gene: 5. Germline V gene lookup returns CDR1 MNHNS and CDR2 SASEGT. The CDR3 totals 15 residues. CDR3 residues: CASTGGRAGANVLTF. The CDR3 coding sequence is TGTGCCAGCACCGGGGGGAGGGCTGGGGCCAACGTCCTGACTTTC.

This clonotype was observed at least ten times. The chain recombines TRBV28 with TRBJ2-7, with TRBD2 matching 12 bases. Germline CDR1 MDHEN, CDR2 SYDVKM. The V segment lost 8 bases and the J segment 3 bases; nucleotides outside the gene matches: 5. This CDR3 region has 14 residues. For the CDR3, the DNA is TGTGCCAGCTTGACTAGCGGGAGTCTCTACGAGCAGTACTTC. Its protein is CASLTSGSLYEQYF. Full variable domain (missing parts from reference TRBV28 and TRBJ2-7): DVKVTQSSRYLVKRTGEKVFLECVQDMDHENMFWYRQDPGLGLRLIYFSYDVKMKEKGDIPEGYSVSREKKERFSLILESASTNQTSMYLCASLTSGSLYEQYFGPGTRLTVT.

This clonotype showed up just a few times. V is TRBV7-2 and J is TRBJ1-3; 7 nucleotides match TRBD1. Unmatched junction bases numbered 10, after V lost 5 bases and J lost 0 bases. Germline CDR1 and CDR2: SGHTA and FQGNSA. CDR3 length: 17 residues. CDR3 protein: CASSLAGQRSSGNTIYF. For the CDR3, the DNA is TGTGCCAGCAGCCTCGCGGGACAGAGAAGCTCTGGAAACACCATATATTTT. The full variable domain, in which reference TRBV7-2 and TRBJ1-3 provide the parts outside the CDR3, is GAGVSQSPSNKVTEKGKDVELRCDPISGHTALYWYRQSLGQGLEFLIYFQGNSAPDKSGLPSDRFSAERTGGSVSTLTIQRTQQEDSAVYLCASSLAGQRSSGNTIYFGEGSWLTVV.

This clonotype was counted at least ten times. This rearrangement joins TRBV29-1 to TRBJ1-2, with TRBD1 identical over 8 bases. This CDR3 has 15 amino acids. V lost 0 bases to trimming and J lost 8 bases; unmatched junction nucleotides: 11. Germline V gene lookup returns CDR1 SQVTM and CDR2 ANQGSEA. The CDR3 coding sequence is TGCAGCGTTGAAGATCCGACAGGGGAGTTTGGCGGCTACACCTTC. Encoded protein: CSVEDPTGEFGGYTF.

This clonotype was observed at least ten times. V is TRBV12-3 or TRBV12-4 and J is TRBJ1-1; 9 nucleotides match TRBD1. V was pared by 5 bases and J by 9 bases, with 13 bases of the junction left unmatched. The CDR3 has 15 amino acids. Written as DNA, the CDR3 is TGTGCCAGCAGTCCGCGAGACAGGGGGAACCCAAAAGCTTTCTTT. Translation: CASSPRDRGNPKAFF.

In this sample, this clonotype turned up a few times. A much larger clone is a single base away; this may be a read error. V and J are TRBV20-1 and TRBJ2-7, with D perhaps assigned TRBD1 or TRBD2 (5 bases each). The CDR3 runs 15 residues. Germline loops: CDR1 DFQATT, CDR2 SNEGSKA (reference sequence). The CDR3 nucleotides read TGCAGTACTAGAGATCGGGACCCGACGGTCTACGAGCAGTACTTC. Translating gives CSTRDRDPTVYEQYF.